One sample yielded the 2 T cell receptor beta chains listed below, sequenced in a study of vaccination and CD4 T cells after COVID-19. Treatment indicated: approximately nine-day PBMC culture with coronavirus spike peptide pools or control peptides (ViraFEST assay). An Oncomine TCR Beta short-read assay was used to sequence the DNA from cultured CD4+ T cells. TCRdb redid the calling of the PCR reads with MiXCR, one entry per CDR3 protein. This table has about 14,000 distinct CDR3 sequences, roughly 51% appearing once. No antigen has been identified for these receptors. Sequenced here: CD4+ T cells from blood, cultured in vitro, sampled before SARS-CoV-2 vaccination. Every receptor here comes from a human donor who had recovered from COVID-19.

The chain has TRBV20-1 and TRBJ2-1; TRBD2 matches 9 bases. Germline CDR1 is DFQATT and CDR2 is SNEGSKA (reference sequence). V was pared by 3 bases and J by 6 bases, with 6 bases of the junction left unmatched. This CDR3 is built from 14 residues. CDR3 region: CSASIAGEINEQFF. The CDR3 DNA reads as TGCAGTGCTAGTATAGCGGGGGAGATCAATGAGCAGTTCTTC.

This sequence joins TRBV5-5 and TRBJ2-4; the match to TRBD1 covers 8 bases. V lost 4 bases to trimming and J lost 6 bases; unmatched junction nucleotides: 18. The CDR3 length is 18 residues. CDR1 is SGHKS and CDR2 is YYEKEE in the germline V gene (reference sequence). CDR3 sequence reads: CASSAERTGIGGGNIQYF. Written as DNA, the CDR3 is TGTGCCAGCAGCGCGGAAAGGACAGGGATAGGTGGGGGAAACATTCAGTACTTC.